The 7 T cell receptor beta chains listed next were all sequenced from one sample in a study of identical twins. TCRdb recomputed calls from the 5' RACE reads with MiXCR, one row per CDR3 protein. This sample has around 1.7 million distinct CDR3 sequences, with under 35% found just once. Specimen: cord blood. Receptors originate from a newborn girl in good health.

J is TRBJ2-2 and V is TRBV6-2 or TRBV6-3; 7 nucleotides match TRBD2. Germline loops: CDR1 MNHEY, CDR2 SVGEGT. The CDR3 runs to 15 residues. V lost 2 bases to trimming and J lost 4 bases; unmatched junction nucleotides: 4. CDR3 bases: TGTGCCAGCAGTTACCGGCTAGCGGCCACCGGGGAGCTGTTTTTT. Amino acids: CASSYRLAATGELFF.

This clonotype has at least ten counts. This chain joins TRBV20-1 and TRBJ2-1, with 10 nucleotides matching TRBD2. The CDR3 has 17 amino acids. The germline V gene has CDR1 DFQATT and CDR2 SNEGSKA (reference sequence). Trimming removed 3 bases from V and 0 bases from J; junction bases left unmatched: 8. Here the CDR3 reads CSASRLAGVLSYNEQFF. The CDR3 DNA reads TGCAGTGCTAGTCGGCTAGCGGGGGTCCTCTCCTACAATGAGCAGTTCTTC.

Concerning this clonotype itself: A read error may account for a junction end that differs from germline. The chain uses TRBV20-1 and TRBJ2-3, with D possibly being TRBD1 or TRBD2 (5 bases each). Germline CDR1 is DFQATT and CDR2 is SNEGSKA (reference sequence). This CDR3 has 14 amino acids. CDR3 residues: CSAASPRGTGTQYF. Here the CDR3 DNA reads TGCAGTGCGGCTAGCCCACGGGGCACAGGTACGCAGTATTTT.

The sample holds many counts of this clonotype. The chain links TRBV2 to TRBJ1-6; D not certain. V was clipped by 6 bases and J by 2 bases, with 5 bases between them. Germline CDR1 SNHLY, CDR2 FYNNEI. The CDR3 spans 13 residues. The CDR3 region has the DNA TGTGCCAGCAGGGAGACCTATAATTCACCCCTCCACTTT. Its protein product is CASRETYNSPLHF.

This clonotype came up many times. The chain couples TRBV12-3 or TRBV12-4 to TRBJ2-3; TRBD1 or TRBD2 may be the D gene (5 bases each). The CDR3 is 13 residues long. Trimming took off 6 bases at V and 4 bases at J, with 11 bases between the two ends. As DNA, the CDR3 is TGTGCCAGCAGCCCACTGGGGGCAGATACGCAGTATTTT. Translated, it gives CASSPLGADTQYF.

The chain carries TRBV5-1 and TRBJ1-6; D call uncertain. CDR3 length equals 14 residues. The V gene's germline CDR1 is SGHRS and CDR2 YFSETQ. V lost 0 bases and J lost 7, with 8 bases in between. The CDR3 DNA follows: TGCGCCAGCAGCTTGGCGTGGGGAAATTCACCCCTCCACTTT. Translating it yields CASSLAWGNSPLHF.

V and J are TRBV28 and TRBJ2-6; TRBD1 might be the D (6 bases). CDR1 and CDR2 from the germline V gene are MDHEN and SYDVKM. V gave up 6 bases and J gave up 2 bases, with 11 bases separating them. The CDR3 covers 15 residues. The CDR3 DNA is TGTGCCAGCAGGGAAGAGGGGGCTGGGGCCAACGTCCTGACTTTC. Translating it yields CASREEGAGANVLTF.